The 28 T cell receptor beta chains listed next were all sequenced from one sample in a study of T cell repertoires in cytomegalovirus infection. Each CDR3 protein is one row after TCRdb ran MiXCR on the reads. The data hold 200,000 to 250,000 distinct CDR3 sequences, with 6% to 8% observed a single time. The sequencing input was PBMCs. The receptors come from a human donor in good health (CMV status not recorded). Some clones in this sample may be carry-over from other donors' samples.

This clonotype was counted many times. The V and J genes are TRBV7-2 and TRBJ1-6, with D possibly TRBD1 on 6 matching bases. This CDR3 is 16 amino acids long. CDR1 and CDR2 (germline): SGHTA, FQGNSA. Trimming took off 2 bases at V and 4 bases at J, with 12 bases between the two ends. In DNA, the CDR3 is TGTGCCAGCAGCTTACGATCTGGGACATATAATTCACCCCTCCACTTT. Translation gives CASSLRSGTYNSPLHF.

This clonotype is labeled medium-sized. The gene calls are TRBV20-1 and TRBJ1-1; D is perhaps TRBD1 (5 bases). The V end was cut by 0 bases, the J end by 4 bases, with 12 bases between. CDR3 length: 14 residues. Germline CDR1 and CDR2: DFQATT and SNEGSKA (reference sequence). The CDR3 DNA follows: TGCAGTGCTAGAGAATTTAGGGGTACCACTGAAGCTTTCTTT. The encoded protein is CSAREFRGTTEAFF.

J is TRBJ1-5 and V is TRBV20-1; D unclear. CDR1 is DFQATT, CDR2 SNEGSKA, per germline (reference sequence). Trimming took off 3 bases at V and 6 bases at J, with 3 bases between the two ends. The CDR3 length is 10 residues. The CDR3 coding sequence is TGCAGTGCTAGTACTCAGCCCCAGCATTTT. Translated, it gives CSASTQPQHF.

The J gene is TRBJ2-4, the V gene TRBV20-1; 7 bases are a match to TRBD1. The germline CDR1 and CDR2 sequences are DFQATT and SNEGSKA (reference sequence). The CDR3 has 14 amino acids. V shed 1 base, J shed 5 bases, and the junction held 5 bases outside the gene matches. The CDR3 DNA follows: TGCAGTGCTAGAGTTCGAGGGGGCGAAAACATTCAGTACTTC. This gives the protein CSARVRGGENIQYF.

This clonotype was seen at least ten times. This chain joins TRBV7-2 and TRBJ2-5; TRBD1 matches 8 bases. Trimming removed 6 bases from V and 4 bases from J; junction bases left unmatched: 7. CDR1 and CDR2 from the germline V gene are SGHTA and FQGNSA. CDR3 length equals 14 residues. CDR3 amino acids: CASRRTGRAETQYF. The DNA of the CDR3 is TGTGCCAGCAGGCGGACAGGGCGGGCAGAGACCCAGTACTTC.

The rearrangement uses TRBV5-1 and TRBJ1-2, with D tentatively TRBD1 (5 bases). Germline CDR1 is SGHRS and CDR2 is YFSETQ. This CDR3 comprises 15 residues. Trimming shortened V by 0 bases and J by 6 bases, and 15 bases separated the two germline ends. DNA for the CDR3: TGCGCCAGCAGCTTGGATGCGACAGCTGGGAATGGCTACACCTTC. Translated: CASSLDATAGNGYTF.

The CDR3 bases are TGTGCCAGCAGCCGATTAAGGACAGACCAAGAGACCCAGTACTTC. It specifies CASSRLRTDQETQYF. The V call is TRBV27, the J call TRBJ2-5, with D possibly matching TRBD1 (6 bases). Germline loops: CDR1 MNHEY, CDR2 SMNVEV (reference sequence). V was clipped by 6 bases and J by 0 bases, with 14 bases between them. This CDR3 has 15 amino acids.

Many counts were recorded for this clonotype. The chain links TRBV7-2 to TRBJ2-1; D could derive from TRBD1 or TRBD2 (6 bases each). CDR1 SGHTA and CDR2 FQGNSA come from the germline V gene. V shed 5 bases and J shed 10 bases, with 12 bases lying between them. The CDR3 extends over 12 amino acids. The CDR3 spells CASSPGANEQFF. CDR3 sequence (DNA): TGTGCCAGCAGCCCGGGGGCGAACGAGCAGTTCTTC.

This clonotype was picked up many times. CDR3 region: CASSDRGTNTEAFF. The CDR3 bases are TGTGCCAGCAGTGATCGGGGGACGAACACTGAAGCTTTCTTT. The genes are TRBV7-9 and TRBJ1-1; maybe TRBD1 (5 bases). V was shortened by 6 bases and J by 1 base, with 12 bases between the two germline ends. CDR3 length: 14 residues. Germline CDR1 SEHNR, CDR2 FQNEAQ (reference sequence). Variable domain in full (rest from reference TRBV7-9 and TRBJ1-1): DTGVSQNPRHKITKRGQNVTFRCDPISEHNRLYWYRQTLGQGPEFLTYFQNEAQLEKSRLLSDRFSAERPKGSFSTLEIQRTEQGDSAMYLCASSDRGTNTEAFFGQGTRLTVV.

About this clonotype: It may be a read error: a sequence one base away is much more abundant. The V and J genes are TRBV28 and TRBJ2-5, with D hard to call. The CDR3 totals 12 residues. CDR1 MDHEN and CDR2 SYDVKM come from the germline V gene. The CDR3 DNA follows: TGTGCCAGCTTGACGGGTGACGAGACCCTGTACTTC. Translating it yields CASLTGDETLYF.

This clonotype appeared many times. J is TRBJ2-1 and V is TRBV7-2, with a tentative D call TRBD1 (5 bases). The CDR3 totals 15 residues. Trimming shortened V by 5 bases and J by 8 bases, and 19 bases separated the two germline ends. Per germline, CDR1 SGHTA and CDR2 FQGNSA. This CDR3 is CASSLDSLRLYEQFF. CDR3 in DNA: TGTGCCAGCAGCCTAGACAGTCTCAGGCTTTATGAGCAGTTCTTC.

This clonotype was recorded at least ten times. The V call is TRBV7-2, the J call TRBJ2-7, with a weak D call TRBD1 (6 bases). V was shortened by 4 bases and J by 2 bases, with 18 bases between the two germline ends. The CDR3 covers 16 residues. The V gene's germline CDR1 is SGHTA and CDR2 FQGNSA. Written as DNA, the CDR3 is TGTGCCAGCAGCTCCCTTACCCAGGGGTTGCCCTACGAGCAGTACTTC. As protein: CASSSLTQGLPYEQYF.

There are many counts of this clonotype. V is TRBV6-1 and J is TRBJ1-4, with TRBD1 identical over 7 bases. The CDR3 has 13 amino acids. After removal of 5 bases from V and 8 bases from J, the junction contained 5 bases not matched to a gene. Germline V gene sequence: CDR1 MNHNS, CDR2 SASEGT. In DNA form, the CDR3 reads TGTGCCAGCAGTTGGGGACAGAGAGAAAAACTGTTTTTT. It specifies CASSWGQREKLFF.

Only a few counts were recorded for this clonotype. The rearrangement joins TRBV2 to TRBJ1-6; D gene ambiguous. From germline, CDR1 is SNHLY and CDR2 FYNNEI. This CDR3 has 17 amino acids. Trimming pared 3 bases from V and 0 bases from J, leaving 12 bases between. The CDR3 spells CASSEIEPSSYNSPLHF. The CDR3 nucleotides are TGTGCCAGCAGTGAGATCGAGCCAAGCTCCTATAATTCACCCCTCCACTTT. Variable domain in full (rest from reference TRBV2 and TRBJ1-6): EPEVTQTPSHQVTQMGQEVILRCVPISNHLYFYWYRQILGQKVEFLVSFYNNEISEKSEIFDDQFSVERPDGSNFTLKIRSTKLEDSAMYFCASSEIEPSSYNSPLHFGNGTRLTVT.

This clonotype has at least ten counts. The chain uses TRBV7-8 and TRBJ1-2; D is unclear. Trimming stripped 5 bases from V and 2 bases from J, with 9 bases between. The CDR3 consists of 13 residues. Germline V gives CDR1 SGHVS, CDR2 FQNEAQ. This CDR3 reads CASSPLENYGYTF. The CDR3 region has the DNA TGTGCCAGCAGCCCCCTGGAGAACTATGGCTACACCTTC. Looking up the rest from reference TRBV7-8 and TRBJ1-2 gives the full variable domain: GAGVSQSPRYKVAKRGQDVALRCDPISGHVSLFWYQQALGQGPEFLTYFQNEAQLDKSGLPSDRFFAERPEGSVSTLKIQRTQQEDSAVYLCASSPLENYGYTFGSGTRLTVV.

Many counts were recorded for this clonotype. The CDR3 DNA reads as TGCAGCGTAGGGACTCCGAACCACAATGAGCAGTTCTTC. Residues: CSVGTPNHNEQFF. The genes are TRBV29-1 and TRBJ2-1; D is possibly TRBD2 (6 bases). V was pared by 6 bases and J by 5 bases, with 14 bases between. The CDR3 runs 13 residues. Germline lookup yields CDR1 SQVTM and CDR2 ANQGSEA.

This clonotype occurred many times. This chain connects TRBV7-2 to TRBJ2-7, with TRBD2 matching over 7 bases. Germline V gene lookup returns CDR1 SGHTA and CDR2 FQGNSA. This CDR3 comprises 13 residues. Trimming took 4 bases from V and 5 from J; bases not matched to a gene: 5. The CDR3 protein is CASSSTSLHEQYF. The CDR3 DNA is TGTGCCAGCAGCTCGACTAGCCTCCACGAGCAGTACTTC.

Many counts were recorded for this clonotype. V gene TRBV18 combines with J gene TRBJ1-5; TRBD1 might be the D (6 bases). V lost 6 bases, J lost 2 bases, and 11 bases lay in between. The CDR3 extends over 14 amino acids. The germline CDR1 and CDR2 sequences are KGHSH and LQKENI. CDR3 region: CASSRTEGNQPQHF. The CDR3 DNA sequence: TGTGCCAGCTCGCGGACAGAAGGCAATCAGCCCCAGCATTTT. The whole variable domain, remainder taken from reference TRBV18 and TRBJ1-5, is NAGVMQNPRHLVRRRGQEARLRCSPMKGHSHVYWYRQLPEEGLKFMVYLQKENIIDESGMPKERFSAEFPKEGPSILRIQQVVRGDSAAYFCASSRTEGNQPQHFGDGTRLSIL.

The table lists this clonotype with many counts. The chain is built from TRBV4-2 and TRBJ1-3; D remains ambiguous. Trimming removed 4 bases at V and 4 bases at J, with 8 bases between. Germline V lookup: CDR1 LGHNA, CDR2 YNFKEQ. This CDR3 comprises 13 residues. CDR3 sequence (DNA): TGTGCCAGCAGCCTCCCCCCCGGAAACACCATATATTTT. This codes for CASSLPPGNTIYF.

This clonotype came up many times. The rearrangement links TRBV11-2 to TRBJ2-3; D is possibly TRBD1 (6 bases). V shed 1 base and J shed 7 bases, with 12 bases lying between them. The CDR3 sequence is 14 residues long. The V gene's germline CDR1 is SGHAT and CDR2 FQNNGV. CDR3: CASSLGNRAHTQYF. The CDR3, as DNA: TGTGCCAGCAGCTTAGGAAACAGGGCCCATACGCAGTATTTT.

This clonotype has a count of ten or more. This rearrangement joins TRBV5-1 to TRBJ1-1, with D uncertain. This CDR3 has 14 amino acids. The germline CDR1 and CDR2 sequences are SGHRS and YFSETQ. V was pared by 4 bases and J by 2 bases, with 12 bases between. The CDR3 is CASSITGSNTEAFF. DNA of the CDR3: TGCGCCAGCAGCATAACCGGGAGTAACACTGAAGCTTTCTTT.

In its sample, this clonotype was seen many times. The chain joins TRBV4-1 to TRBJ2-1; 8 nucleotides line up with TRBD1. CDR3 length: 15 residues. The V segment lost 2 bases and the J segment 9 bases; nucleotides outside the gene matches: 9. Germline loops: CDR1 MGHRA, CDR2 YSYEKL. The CDR3 DNA sequence: TGCGCCAGCAGCCAATTGTGGGACAGGACCCGTGAGCAGTTCTTC. It encodes CASSQLWDRTREQFF.

This clonotype was picked up many times. This rearrangement joins TRBV7-8 to TRBJ1-2; 7 bases map to TRBD1. The ends lost 5 bases at V and 6 bases at J; junction bases unmatched: 15. Germline CDR1 is SGHVS and CDR2 is FQNEAQ. The CDR3 totals 16 residues. CDR3 residues: CASSPRTFEGAHGYTF. DNA for the CDR3: TGTGCCAGCAGCCCCAGGACCTTCGAGGGGGCCCATGGCTACACCTTC.

At least ten counts were recorded for this clonotype. The chain links TRBV14 to TRBJ1-3; 7 nucleotides align to TRBD1. Losses at the gene ends were 2 bases for V and 0 bases for J; bases not matched to a gene: 10. Germline V gene data show CDR1 as SGHDN and CDR2 as FVKESK. The CDR3 extends over 18 amino acids. The chain's CDR3 is CASSQKPGQAISGNTIYF. In DNA, the CDR3 is TGTGCCAGCAGCCAAAAACCCGGACAGGCGATCTCTGGAAACACCATATATTTT.

There are many counts of this clonotype. V usage is TRBV7-9 and J usage is TRBJ2-1, with 9 nucleotides matching TRBD2. The CDR3 totals 15 residues. Germline assignment: CDR1 SEHNR and CDR2 FQNEAQ (reference sequence). V trimming: 4 bases; J trimming: 6 bases; junction bases outside the gene matches: 7. CDR3 residues: CASSSAGGPFNEQFF. Written as DNA, the CDR3 is TGTGCCAGCAGCTCAGCGGGGGGCCCCTTCAATGAGCAGTTCTTC. Full variable domain (missing parts from reference TRBV7-9 and TRBJ2-1): DTGVSQNPRHKITKRGQNVTFRCDPISEHNRLYWYRQTLGQGPEFLTYFQNEAQLEKSRLLSDRFSAERPKGSFSTLEIQRTEQGDSAMYLCASSSAGGPFNEQFFGPGTRLTVL.

This clonotype was recorded at least ten times. This rearrangement joins TRBV7-9 to TRBJ2-1; 7 bases match TRBD1. V gave up 5 bases and J gave up 4 bases; unmatched junction bases: 5. The CDR3 spans 14 residues. CDR1 and CDR2 from the germline V gene are SEHNR and FQNEAQ (reference sequence). The CDR3 is CASSPQGEYNEQFF. The CDR3, as DNA: TGTGCCAGCAGCCCGCAGGGGGAATACAATGAGCAGTTCTTC.

There are a few counts of this clonotype. The chain uses TRBV6-5 and TRBJ1-1; D may be TRBD1 (5 bases). CDR3 size: 13 residues. Trimming took off 7 bases at V and 6 bases at J, with 15 bases between the two ends. CDR1 is MNHEY, CDR2 SVGAGI, per germline. CDR3 coding DNA: TGTGCCAGCACCTACGGGGGAGTCGCTGAAGCTTTCTTT. Translation: CASTYGGVAEAFF.

This clonotype came up many times. This chain uses TRBV7-8 with TRBJ2-1; no clear D. V was trimmed by 1 base and J by 0 bases, leaving 7 bases between them. CDR1 and CDR2 from the germline V gene are SGHVS and FQNEAQ. The CDR3 totals 15 residues. The CDR3 is CASSLVLLSYNEQFF. CDR3 nucleotide sequence: TGTGCCAGCAGCTTAGTCTTACTCTCCTACAATGAGCAGTTCTTC. Full variable domain (remainder filled in from reference TRBV7-8 and TRBJ2-1): GAGVSQSPRYKVAKRGQDVALRCDPISGHVSLFWYQQALGQGPEFLTYFQNEAQLDKSGLPSDRFFAERPEGSVSTLKIQRTQQEDSAVYLCASSLVLLSYNEQFFGPGTRLTVL.